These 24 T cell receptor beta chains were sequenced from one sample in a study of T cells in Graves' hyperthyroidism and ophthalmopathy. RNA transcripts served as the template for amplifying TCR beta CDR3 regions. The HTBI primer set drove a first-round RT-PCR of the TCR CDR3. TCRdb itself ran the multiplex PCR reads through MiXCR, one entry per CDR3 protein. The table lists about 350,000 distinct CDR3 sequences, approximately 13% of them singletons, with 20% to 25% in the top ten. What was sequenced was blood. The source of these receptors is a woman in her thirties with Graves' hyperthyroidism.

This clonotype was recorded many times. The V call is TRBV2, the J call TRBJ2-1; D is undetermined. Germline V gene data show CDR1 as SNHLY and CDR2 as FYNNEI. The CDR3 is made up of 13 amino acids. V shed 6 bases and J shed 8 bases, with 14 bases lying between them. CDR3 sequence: CASSATTDYEQFF. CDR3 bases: TGTGCCAGCAGCGCTACAACCGATTATGAGCAGTTCTTC.

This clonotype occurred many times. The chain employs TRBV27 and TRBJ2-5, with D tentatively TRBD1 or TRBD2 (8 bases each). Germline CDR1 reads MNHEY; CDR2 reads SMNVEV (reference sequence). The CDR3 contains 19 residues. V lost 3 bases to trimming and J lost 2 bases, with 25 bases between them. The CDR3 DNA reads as TGTGCCAGCAGTTTTGGGACTAGATCGACAGGGGTCCATCAAGAGACCCAGTACTTC. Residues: CASSFGTRSTGVHQETQYF.

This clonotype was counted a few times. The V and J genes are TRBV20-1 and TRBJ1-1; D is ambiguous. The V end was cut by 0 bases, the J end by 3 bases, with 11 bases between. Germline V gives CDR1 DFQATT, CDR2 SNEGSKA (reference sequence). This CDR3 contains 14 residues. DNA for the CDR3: TGCAGTGCTAGAGAGGGCCGGGGTTACACTGAAGCTTTCTTT. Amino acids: CSAREGRGYTEAFF.

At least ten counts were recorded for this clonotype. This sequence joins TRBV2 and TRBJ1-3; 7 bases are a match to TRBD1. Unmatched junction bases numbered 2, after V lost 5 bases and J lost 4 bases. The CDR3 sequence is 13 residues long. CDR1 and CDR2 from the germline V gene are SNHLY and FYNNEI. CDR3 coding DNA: TGTGCCAGCAGTTCGGACAGGGGAAACACCATATATTTT. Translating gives CASSSDRGNTIYF.

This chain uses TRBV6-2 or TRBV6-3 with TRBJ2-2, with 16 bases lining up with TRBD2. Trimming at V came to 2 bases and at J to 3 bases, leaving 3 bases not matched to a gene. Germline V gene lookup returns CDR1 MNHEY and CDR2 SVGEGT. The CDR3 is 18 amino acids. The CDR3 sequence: CASSYGTSGRADTGELFF. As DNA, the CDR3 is TGTGCCAGCAGTTACGGGACTAGCGGGAGGGCGGACACCGGGGAGCTGTTTTTT.

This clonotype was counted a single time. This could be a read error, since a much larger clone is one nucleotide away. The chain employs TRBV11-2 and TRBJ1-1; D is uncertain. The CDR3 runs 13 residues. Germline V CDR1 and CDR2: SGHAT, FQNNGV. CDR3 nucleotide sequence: TGTGCCAGCAGCTACCCGACGGCGACTGAAGCTCTCTTT. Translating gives CASSYPTATEALF. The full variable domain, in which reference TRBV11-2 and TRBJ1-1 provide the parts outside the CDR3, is EAGVAQSPRYKIIEKRQSVAFWCNPISGHATLYWYQQILGQGPKLLIQFQNNGVVDDSQLPKDRFSAERLKGVDSTLKIQPAKLEDSAVYLCASSYPTATEALFGQGTRLTVV.

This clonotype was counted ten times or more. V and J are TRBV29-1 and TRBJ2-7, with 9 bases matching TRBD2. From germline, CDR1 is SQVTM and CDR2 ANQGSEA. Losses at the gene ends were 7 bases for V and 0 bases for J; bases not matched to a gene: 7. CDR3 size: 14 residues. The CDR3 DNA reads TGCAGCGCGTCAGGACTAGCGTCCTCCTACGAGCAGTACTTC. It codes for CSASGLASSYEQYF.

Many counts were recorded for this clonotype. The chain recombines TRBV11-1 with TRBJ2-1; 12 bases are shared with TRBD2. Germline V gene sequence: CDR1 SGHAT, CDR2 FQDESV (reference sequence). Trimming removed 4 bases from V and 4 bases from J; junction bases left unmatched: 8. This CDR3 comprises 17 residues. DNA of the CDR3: TGTGCCAGCAGCTCTATGACTAGCGGGAGAGTTTACAATGAGCAGTTCTTC. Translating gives CASSSMTSGRVYNEQFF.

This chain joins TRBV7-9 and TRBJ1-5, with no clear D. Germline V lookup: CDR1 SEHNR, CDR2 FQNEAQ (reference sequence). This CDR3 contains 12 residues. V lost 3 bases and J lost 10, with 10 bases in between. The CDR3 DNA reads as TGTGCCAGCAGCTTCTCAGGCTCACCCCAGCATTTT. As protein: CASSFSGSPQHF.

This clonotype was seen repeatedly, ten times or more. DNA of the CDR3: TGTGCCATCCACACAGGGGGCACAGATACGCAGTATTTT. It codes for CAIHTGGTDTQYF. The rearrangement links TRBV10-3 to TRBJ2-3, with 7 nucleotides matching TRBD1. CDR1 and CDR2 from the germline V gene are ENHRY and SYGVKD. The V gene end was trimmed by 8 bases and the J gene end by 1 base; junction bases not matched to a gene: 3. This CDR3 has 13 residues.

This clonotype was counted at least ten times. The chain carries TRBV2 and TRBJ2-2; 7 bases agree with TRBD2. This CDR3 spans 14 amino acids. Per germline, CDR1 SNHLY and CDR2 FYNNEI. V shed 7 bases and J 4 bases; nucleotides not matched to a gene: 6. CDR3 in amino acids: CASTGGGTTGELFF. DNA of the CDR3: TGTGCCAGCACGGGGGGAGGGACCACCGGGGAGCTGTTTTTT.

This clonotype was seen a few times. The chain's CDR3 is CSAGTSGAGNEQFF. CDR3 bases: TGCAGTGCCGGGACTAGCGGGGCGGGTAATGAGCAGTTCTTC. The chain carries TRBV20-1 and TRBJ2-1; 13 positions agree with TRBD2. The germline CDR1 and CDR2 sequences are DFQATT and SNEGSKA (reference sequence). The junction had 6 bases not matched to a gene; V was cut back by 6 bases and J by 7 bases. The length of the CDR3 is 14 residues.

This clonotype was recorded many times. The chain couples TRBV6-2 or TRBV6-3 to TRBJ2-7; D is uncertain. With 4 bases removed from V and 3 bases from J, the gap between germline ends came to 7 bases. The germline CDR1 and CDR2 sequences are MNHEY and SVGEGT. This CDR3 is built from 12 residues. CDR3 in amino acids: CASSSPFYEQYF. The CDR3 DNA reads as TGTGCCAGCAGTTCCCCTTTCTACGAGCAGTACTTC.

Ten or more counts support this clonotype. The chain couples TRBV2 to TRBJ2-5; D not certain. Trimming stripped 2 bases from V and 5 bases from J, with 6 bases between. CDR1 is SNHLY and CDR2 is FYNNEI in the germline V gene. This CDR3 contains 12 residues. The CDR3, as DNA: TGTGCCAGCAGTGAAAGGGTTGAGACCCAGTACTTC. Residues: CASSERVETQYF.

CDR3 in DNA: TGTGCCAGCACCGGGGACTTAGGGCCTGGCCAAGCCTACAATGAGCAGTTCTTC. Translating it yields CASTGDLGPGQAYNEQFF. The rearrangement uses TRBV12-3 or TRBV12-4 and TRBJ2-1, with D possibly TRBD2 on 6 matching bases. This CDR3 comprises 18 residues. V was pared by 7 bases and J by 2 bases, with 24 bases between.

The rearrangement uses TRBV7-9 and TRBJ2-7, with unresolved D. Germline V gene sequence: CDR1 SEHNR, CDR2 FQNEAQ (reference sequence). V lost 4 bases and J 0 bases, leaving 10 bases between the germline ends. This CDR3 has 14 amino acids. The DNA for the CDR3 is TGTGCCAGCAGCTGGACGGAAGGCTCCTACGAGCAGTACTTC. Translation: CASSWTEGSYEQYF.

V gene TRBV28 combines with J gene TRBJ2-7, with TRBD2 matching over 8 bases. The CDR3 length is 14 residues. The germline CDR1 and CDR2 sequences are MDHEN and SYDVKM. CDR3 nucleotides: TGTGCTGTCGGGGGGGGGAGGCGAGTTGACGAGCAGTACTTC. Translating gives CAVGGGRRVDEQYF. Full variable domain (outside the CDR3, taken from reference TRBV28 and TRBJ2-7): DVKVTQSSRYLVKRTGEKVFLECVQDMDHENMFWYRQDPGLGLRLIYFSYDVKMKEKGDIPEGYSVSREKKERFSLILESASTNQTSMYLCAVGGGRRVDEQYFGPGTRLTVT.

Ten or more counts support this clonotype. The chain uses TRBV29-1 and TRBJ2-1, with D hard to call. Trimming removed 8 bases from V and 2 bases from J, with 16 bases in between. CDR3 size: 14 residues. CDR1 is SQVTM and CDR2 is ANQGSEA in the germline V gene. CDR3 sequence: CSTRRSGTYNEQFF. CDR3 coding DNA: TGCAGCACAAGACGGAGTGGCACCTACAATGAGCAGTTCTTC.

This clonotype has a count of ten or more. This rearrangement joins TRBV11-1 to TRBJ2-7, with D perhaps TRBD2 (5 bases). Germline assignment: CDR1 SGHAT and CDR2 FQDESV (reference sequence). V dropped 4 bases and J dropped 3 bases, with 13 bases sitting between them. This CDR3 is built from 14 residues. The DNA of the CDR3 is TGTGCCAGCAGCTCAAGAGGGAATCACTACGAGCAGTACTTC. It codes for CASSSRGNHYEQYF.

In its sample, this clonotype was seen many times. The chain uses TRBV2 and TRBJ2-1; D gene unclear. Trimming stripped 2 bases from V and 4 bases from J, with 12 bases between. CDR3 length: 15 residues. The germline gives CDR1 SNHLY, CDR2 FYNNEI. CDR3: CASSERSRRYNEQFF. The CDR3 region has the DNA TGTGCCAGCAGTGAAAGGAGTCGGCGATACAATGAGCAGTTCTTC.

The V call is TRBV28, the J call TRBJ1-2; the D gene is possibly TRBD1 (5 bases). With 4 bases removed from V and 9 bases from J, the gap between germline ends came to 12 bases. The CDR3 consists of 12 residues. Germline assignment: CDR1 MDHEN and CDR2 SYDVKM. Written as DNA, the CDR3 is TGTGCCAGCAGTTCCCATGGGGCGAGCTACACCTTC. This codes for CASSSHGASYTF.

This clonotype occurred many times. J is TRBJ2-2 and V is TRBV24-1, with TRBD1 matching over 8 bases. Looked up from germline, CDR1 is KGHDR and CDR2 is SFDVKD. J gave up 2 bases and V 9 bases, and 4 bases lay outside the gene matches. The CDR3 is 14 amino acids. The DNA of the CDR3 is TGTGCCACCCGCAGGGGGCAAAACACCGGGGAGCTGTTTTTT. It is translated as CATRRGQNTGELFF.

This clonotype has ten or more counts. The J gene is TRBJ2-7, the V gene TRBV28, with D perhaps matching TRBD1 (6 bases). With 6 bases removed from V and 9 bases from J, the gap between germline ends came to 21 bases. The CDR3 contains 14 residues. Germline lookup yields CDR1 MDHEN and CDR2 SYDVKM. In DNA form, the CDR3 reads TGTGCCAGCAGCCCCGGGACAAGGGGATTTCGGCAGTACTTC. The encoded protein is CASSPGTRGFRQYF.

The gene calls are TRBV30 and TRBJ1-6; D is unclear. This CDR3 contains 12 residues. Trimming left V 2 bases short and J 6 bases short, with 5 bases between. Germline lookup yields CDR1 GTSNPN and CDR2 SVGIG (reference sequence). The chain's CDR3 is CAWSPSNSPLHF. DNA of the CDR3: TGTGCCTGGAGTCCCAGTAATTCACCCCTCCACTTT.